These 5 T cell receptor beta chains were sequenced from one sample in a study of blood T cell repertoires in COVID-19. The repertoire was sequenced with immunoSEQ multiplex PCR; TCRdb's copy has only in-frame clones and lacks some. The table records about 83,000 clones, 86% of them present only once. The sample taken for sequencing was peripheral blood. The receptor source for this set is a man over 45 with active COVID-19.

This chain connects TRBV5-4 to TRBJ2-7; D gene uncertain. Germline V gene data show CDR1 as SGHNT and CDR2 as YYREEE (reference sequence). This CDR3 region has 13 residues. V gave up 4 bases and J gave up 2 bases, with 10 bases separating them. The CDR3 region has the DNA TGTGCCAGCAGCCCGATTGGGCCCTACGAGCAGTACTTC. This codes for CASSPIGPYEQYF.

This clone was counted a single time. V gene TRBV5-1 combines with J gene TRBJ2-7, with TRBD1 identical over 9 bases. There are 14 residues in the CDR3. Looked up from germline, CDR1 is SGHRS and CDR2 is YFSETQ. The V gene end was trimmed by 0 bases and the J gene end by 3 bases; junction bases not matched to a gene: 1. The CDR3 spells CASSLGQGGYEQYF. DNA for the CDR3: TGCGCCAGCAGCTTGGGACAGGGGGGCTACGAGCAGTACTTC.

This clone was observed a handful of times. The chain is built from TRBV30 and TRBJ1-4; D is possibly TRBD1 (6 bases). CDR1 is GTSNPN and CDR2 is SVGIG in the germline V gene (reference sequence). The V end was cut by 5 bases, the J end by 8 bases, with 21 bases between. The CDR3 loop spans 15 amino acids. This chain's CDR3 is CAWAPGAGLEEKLFF. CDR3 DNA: TGTGCCTGGGCGCCAGGGGCCGGCCTAGAGGAAAAACTGTTTTTT.

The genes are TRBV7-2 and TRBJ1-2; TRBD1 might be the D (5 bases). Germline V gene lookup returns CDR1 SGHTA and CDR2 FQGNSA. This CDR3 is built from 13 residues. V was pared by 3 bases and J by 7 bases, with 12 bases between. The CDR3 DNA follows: TGTGCCAGCAGCTTGGAGGGGCTGAGTGGCTACACCTTC. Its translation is CASSLEGLSGYTF.

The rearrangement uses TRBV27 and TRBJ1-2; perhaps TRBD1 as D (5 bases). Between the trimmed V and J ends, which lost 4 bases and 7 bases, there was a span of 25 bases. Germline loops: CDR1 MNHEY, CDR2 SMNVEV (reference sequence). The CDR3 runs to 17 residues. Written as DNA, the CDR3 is TGTGCCAGCAGTTCTACGGGACTCTCGAAACGTCAACCTGGCTACACCTTC. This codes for CASSSTGLSKRQPGYTF.